Following are 8 T cell receptor beta chains from one sample sequenced in a study of cytomegalovirus exposure and HLA in healthy donors (dated by TCRdb to about 2017). Receptor libraries were prepared by the immunoSEQ multiplex PCR assay. For the multiplex PCR, a mixture combining 60 forward primers for TCR Vbeta segments and 13 reverse primers for TCR Jbeta segments was used. TCRdb took over this immuneACCESS table, retaining in-frame rearrangements with V and J assigned. Such tables are incomplete; in checked studies, under half of the missing clones stem from an unresolved V gene, and the remainder is unexplained. This sample is represented by over 85,000 clones; about 73% of them were singletons. In total, the top ten clones hold roughly 1.3% of the sample. The sample was PBMCs. The receptors were sampled from a woman aged 30 to 39 in good health and CMV-seronegative.

CDR3 sequence (DNA): TGCAGCGTGGTTATGGAGGTGGACACTGAAGCTTTCTTT. The encoded protein is CSVVMEVDTEAFF. The chain combines TRBV29-1 with TRBJ1-1; D is undetermined. The germline gives CDR1 SQVTM, CDR2 ANQGSEA. Trimming shortened V by 6 bases and J by 3 bases, and 14 bases separated the two germline ends. The CDR3 has 13 amino acids.

The gene calls are TRBV6-6 and TRBJ1-2, with TRBD1 as a possible D gene (5 bases). Trimming took off 6 bases at V and 4 bases at J, with 15 bases between the two ends. The CDR3 has 14 residues. Germline assignment: CDR1 MNHNY and CDR2 SVGAGI (reference sequence). The CDR3 nucleotides read TGTGCCAGCAGACAGACTGACAGCTTCTATGGCTACACCTTC. This sequence encodes CASRQTDSFYGYTF.

This chain uses TRBV4-2 with TRBJ2-7, with 7 bases that match TRBD2. The CDR3 is made up of 15 amino acids. V shed 1 base, J shed 0 bases, and the junction held 3 bases outside the gene matches. Germline CDR1 LGHNA, CDR2 YNFKEQ. The CDR3 is CASSQGEGSSYEQYF. The CDR3 region has the DNA TGTGCCAGCAGCCAAGGGGAGGGGAGCTCCTACGAGCAGTACTTC.

The rearrangement uses TRBV11-2 and TRBJ2-7; D unclear. This CDR3 is 13 amino acids long. V dropped 3 bases and J dropped 6 bases, with 12 bases sitting between them. The V gene's germline CDR1 is SGHAT and CDR2 FQNNGV. The CDR3 loop is CASSFSGGVEQYF. The DNA of the CDR3 is TGTGCCAGCAGCTTTTCAGGTGGTGTCGAGCAGTACTTC.

This chain connects TRBV19 to TRBJ1-1; D is perhaps TRBD1 (5 bases). CDR1 is LNHDA and CDR2 is SQIVND in the germline V gene (reference sequence). V shed 4 bases and J shed 11 bases, with 11 bases lying between them. The CDR3 covers 11 residues. CDR3 bases: TGTGCCAGTAGTAGGGGCTTTGGGGCTTTCTTT. It yields the protein CASSRGFGAFF. The full variable domain, rest sourced from reference TRBV19 and TRBJ1-1, is DGGITQSPKYLFRKEGQNVTLSCEQNLNHDAMYWYRQDPGQGLRLIYYSQIVNDFQKGDIAEGYSVSREKKESFPLTVTSAQKNPTAFYLCASSRGFGAFFGQGTRLTVV.

The rearrangement links TRBV28 to TRBJ1-1; D ambiguous. The CDR3 is 14 residues long. V dropped 2 bases and J dropped 4 bases, with 11 bases sitting between them. Germline values: CDR1 MDHEN, CDR2 SYDVKM. This CDR3 is CASSLGQKTTEAFF. CDR3 nucleotides: TGTGCCAGCAGTTTAGGCCAGAAAACCACTGAAGCTTTCTTT.

V usage is TRBV5-8 and J usage is TRBJ1-3, with 8 bases aligning to TRBD1. Germline V CDR1 and CDR2: SGHTS, YDEGEE. CDR3 length: 15 residues. Trimming cost V 3 bases and J 3 bases; bases outside gene matches: 5. CDR3 loop: CASSSGQGVGNTIYF. The CDR3 region has the DNA TGTGCCAGCAGCTCAGGACAGGGCGTTGGAAACACCATATATTTT.

J is TRBJ2-5 and V is TRBV4-1, with 10 positions matching TRBD2. The CDR3 is 15 residues long. V shed 4 bases, J shed 5 bases, and the junction held 7 bases outside the gene matches. Germline CDR1 and CDR2: MGHRA and YSYEKL. The CDR3 region is CASSPTSGVRETQYF. The CDR3 nucleotides read TGCGCCAGCAGCCCCACTAGCGGGGTACGGGAGACCCAGTACTTC.